What follows are 11 T cell receptor beta chains derived from one specimen sequenced in a study of cytomegalovirus exposure and HLA in healthy donors. 60 Vbeta and 13 Jbeta primers were used in PCR. Using immunoSEQ multiplex PCR, the repertoire was profiled, and TCRdb retains in-frame clones only, with some absent. Of 150,000 or so clones listed, nearly 80% are singletons. The sequenced sample consisted of PBMCs. The receptors derive from a woman in her 40s in good health and CMV-seronegative.

The chain combines TRBV2 with TRBJ2-7, with 12 bases aligning to TRBD2. The CDR3 is made up of 14 amino acids. Germline trimming cut 6 bases from V and 4 bases from J; bases unmatched to any gene: 4. The germline gives CDR1 SNHLY, CDR2 FYNNEI. CDR3 bases: TGTGCCAGCAGGGCAGGACTAGCGGGGTACGAGCAGTACTTC. Its translation: CASRAGLAGYEQYF.

This clone was counted once. The chain has TRBV19 and TRBJ2-5; D perhaps matches TRBD2 (6 bases). This CDR3 is built from 14 residues. The V end lost 3 bases, the J end lost 1 base, and 9 bases lay between the germline ends. Germline-derived CDR1 and CDR2 are LNHDA and SQIVND (reference sequence). CDR3 sequence: CASSIEGLQETQYF. The CDR3, as DNA: TGTGCCAGTAGTATTGAGGGACTCCAAGAGACCCAGTACTTC.

J is TRBJ2-2 and V is TRBV4-2; D may be TRBD2 (5 bases). V lost 4 bases and J lost 6, with 15 bases in between. This CDR3 has 15 residues. CDR1 is LGHNA, CDR2 YNFKEQ, per germline. The CDR3 is CASSRGTSLAGELFF. CDR3 DNA: TGTGCCAGCAGCCGCGGCACTAGTCTCGCCGGGGAGCTGTTTTTT.

This chain joins TRBV18 and TRBJ2-3, with 7 bases fitting TRBD1. CDR3 length: 16 residues. Germline trimming cut 0 bases from V and 1 base from J; bases unmatched to any gene: 4. CDR1 KGHSH and CDR2 LQKENI come from the germline V gene. CDR3 in DNA: TGTGCCAGCTCACCACCACAGGGGAAGGGCACAGATACGCAGTATTTT. This translates into CASSPPQGKGTDTQYF.

This clone appeared a single time. CDR3 residues: CASSPPRSGRVDEQFF. The CDR3 DNA reads as TGTGCCAGCTCACCACCGAGGAGCGGGAGGGTCGATGAGCAGTTCTTC. The chain carries TRBV18 and TRBJ2-1, with TRBD2 matching 10 bases. The V segment lost 0 bases and the J segment 8 bases; nucleotides outside the gene matches: 7. Germline V gives CDR1 KGHSH, CDR2 LQKENI. CDR3 length: 16 amino acids.

This clone was counted only a few times. Here the CDR3 DNA reads TGTGCCAGCAGCTTAGCTTGGAGTGGCGAGCAGTACTTC. Encoded protein: CASSLAWSGEQYF. This sequence joins TRBV7-6 and TRBJ2-7, with D uncertain. CDR1 is SGHVS, CDR2 FNYEAQ, per germline. The V end lost 0 bases, the J end lost 6 bases, and 9 bases lay between the germline ends. This CDR3 is 13 amino acids long.

This chain uses TRBV6-1 with TRBJ1-2, with 9 bases that match TRBD1. Per germline, CDR1 MNHNS and CDR2 SASEGT. After removal of 2 bases from V and 6 bases from J, the junction contained 13 bases not matched to a gene. The length of the CDR3 is 17 residues. This CDR3 reads CASSEWGTGRFTNGYTF. In DNA form, the CDR3 reads TGTGCCAGCAGTGAATGGGGGACAGGGAGGTTTACGAATGGCTACACCTTC.

The chain is built from TRBV11-2 and TRBJ2-5; D unresolved. CDR1 SGHAT and CDR2 FQNNGV come from the germline V gene. V lost 4 bases and J 5 bases, leaving 17 bases between the germline ends. CDR3 length equals 15 residues. Here the CDR3 DNA reads TGTGCCAGCAGCTACTCACAAACCGCCGGGGAGACCCAGTACTTC. It yields the protein CASSYSQTAGETQYF.

The chain recombines TRBV27 with TRBJ2-3; TRBD2 is a possible D gene (5 bases). CDR3 length: 17 residues. Looked up from germline, CDR1 is MNHEY and CDR2 is SMNVEV (reference sequence). Trimming removed 8 bases at V and 4 bases at J, with 25 bases between. The CDR3 nucleotides are TGTGCCAGCGGTCCTCTGTCATCCGGGAATCACGCAGATACGCAGTATTTT. Translating gives CASGPLSSGNHADTQYF.

The CDR3 is CASSPRGGHGYTF. CDR3 DNA: TGCGCCAGCAGCCCCCGGGGAGGACACGGCTACACCTTC. V gene TRBV4-1 combines with J gene TRBJ1-2; D perhaps matches TRBD1 (5 bases). From germline, CDR1 is MGHRA and CDR2 YSYEKL. V was shortened by 4 bases and J by 8 bases, with 14 bases between the two germline ends. The CDR3 is 13 residues long.

This clone was seen a few times. The V and J genes are TRBV28 and TRBJ1-6; 8 nucleotides line up with TRBD1. This CDR3 contains 15 residues. Looked up from germline, CDR1 is MDHEN and CDR2 is SYDVKM. The junction had 4 bases not matched to a gene; V was cut back by 6 bases and J by 3 bases. The CDR3 DNA reads TGTGCCAGCAGGGACACAGGGGGCTATAATTCACCCCTCCACTTT. Translation gives CASRDTGGYNSPLHF. The whole variable domain, remainder taken from reference TRBV28 and TRBJ1-6, is DVKVTQSSRYLVKRTGEKVFLECVQDMDHENMFWYRQDPGLGLRLIYFSYDVKMKEKGDIPEGYSVSREKKERFSLILESASTNQTSMYLCASRDTGGYNSPLHFGNGTRLTVT.